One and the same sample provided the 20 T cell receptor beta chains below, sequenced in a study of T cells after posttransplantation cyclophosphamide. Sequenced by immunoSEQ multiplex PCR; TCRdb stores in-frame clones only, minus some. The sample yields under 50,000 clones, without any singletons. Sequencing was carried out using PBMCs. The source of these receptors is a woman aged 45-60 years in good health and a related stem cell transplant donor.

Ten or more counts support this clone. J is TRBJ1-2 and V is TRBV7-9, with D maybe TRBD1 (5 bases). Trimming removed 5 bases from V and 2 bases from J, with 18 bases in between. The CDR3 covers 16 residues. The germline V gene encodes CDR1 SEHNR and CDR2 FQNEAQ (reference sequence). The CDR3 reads CASSLDLGGSNYGYTF. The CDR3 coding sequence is TGTGCCAGCAGCCTAGACCTCGGGGGTTCGAACTATGGCTACACCTTC.

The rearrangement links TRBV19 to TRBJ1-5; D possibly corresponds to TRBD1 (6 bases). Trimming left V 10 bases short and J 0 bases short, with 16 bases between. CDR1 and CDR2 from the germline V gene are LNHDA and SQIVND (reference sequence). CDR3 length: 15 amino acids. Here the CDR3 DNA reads TGTGCCACCTTGGACAGATCCTATAGCAATCAGCCCCAGCATTTT. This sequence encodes CATLDRSYSNQPQHF.

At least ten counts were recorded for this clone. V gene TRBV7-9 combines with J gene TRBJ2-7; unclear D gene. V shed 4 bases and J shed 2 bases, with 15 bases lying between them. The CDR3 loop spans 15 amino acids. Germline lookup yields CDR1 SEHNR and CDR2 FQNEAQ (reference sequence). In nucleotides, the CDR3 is TGTGCCAGCAGCTCCCCAGTTGCCTCAGCCTACGAGCAGTACTTC. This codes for CASSSPVASAYEQYF.

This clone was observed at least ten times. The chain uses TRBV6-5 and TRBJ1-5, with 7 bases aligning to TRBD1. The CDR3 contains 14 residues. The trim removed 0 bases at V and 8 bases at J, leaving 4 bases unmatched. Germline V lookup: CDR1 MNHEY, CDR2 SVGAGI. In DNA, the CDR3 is TGTGCCAGCAGTTACTCAGGGGGCGTCGAGCCCCAGCATTTT. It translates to CASSYSGGVEPQHF.

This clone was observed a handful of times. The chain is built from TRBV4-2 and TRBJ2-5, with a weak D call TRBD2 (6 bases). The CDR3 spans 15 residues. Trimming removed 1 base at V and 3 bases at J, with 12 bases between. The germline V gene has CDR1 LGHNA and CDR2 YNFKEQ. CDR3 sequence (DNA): TGTGCCAGCAGCCAAGTCGCGGGGCGGGAAGAGACCCAGTACTTC. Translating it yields CASSQVAGREETQYF.

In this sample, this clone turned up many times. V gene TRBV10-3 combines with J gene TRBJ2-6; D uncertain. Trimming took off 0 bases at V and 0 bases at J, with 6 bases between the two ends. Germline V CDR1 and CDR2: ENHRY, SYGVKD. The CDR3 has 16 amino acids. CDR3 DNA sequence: TGTGCCATCAGTGAGTCATCCCTCTCTGGGGCCAACGTCCTGACTTTC. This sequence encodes CAISESSLSGANVLTF.

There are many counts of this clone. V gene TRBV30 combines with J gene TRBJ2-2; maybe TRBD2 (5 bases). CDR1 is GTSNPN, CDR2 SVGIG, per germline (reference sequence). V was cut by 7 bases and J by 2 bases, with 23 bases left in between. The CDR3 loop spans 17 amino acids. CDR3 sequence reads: CAYRGRTALKNTGELFF. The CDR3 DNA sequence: TGTGCCTACCGTGGGCGGACTGCTTTAAAAAACACCGGGGAGCTGTTTTTT.

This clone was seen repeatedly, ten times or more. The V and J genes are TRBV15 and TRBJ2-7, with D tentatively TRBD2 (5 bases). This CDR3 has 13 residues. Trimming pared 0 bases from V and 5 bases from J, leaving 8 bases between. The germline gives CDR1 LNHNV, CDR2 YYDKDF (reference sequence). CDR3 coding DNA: TGTGCCACCAGCAGAGATCGAGGGAACGAGCAGTACTTC. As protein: CATSRDRGNEQYF.

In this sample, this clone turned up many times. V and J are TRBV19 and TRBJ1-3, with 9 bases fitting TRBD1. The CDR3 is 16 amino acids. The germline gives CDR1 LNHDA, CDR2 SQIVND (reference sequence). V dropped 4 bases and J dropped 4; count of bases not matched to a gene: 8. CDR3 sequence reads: CASSTRDRERGNTIYF. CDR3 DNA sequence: TGTGCCAGTAGTACCCGGGACAGGGAAAGGGGAAACACCATATATTTT.

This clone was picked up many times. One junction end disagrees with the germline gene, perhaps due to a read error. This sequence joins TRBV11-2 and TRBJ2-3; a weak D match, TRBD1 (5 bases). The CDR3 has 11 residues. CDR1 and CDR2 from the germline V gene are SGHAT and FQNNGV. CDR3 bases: TGTGCCAGCAGCTTAGACAGGGAATGGGATTTT. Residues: CASSLDREWDF.

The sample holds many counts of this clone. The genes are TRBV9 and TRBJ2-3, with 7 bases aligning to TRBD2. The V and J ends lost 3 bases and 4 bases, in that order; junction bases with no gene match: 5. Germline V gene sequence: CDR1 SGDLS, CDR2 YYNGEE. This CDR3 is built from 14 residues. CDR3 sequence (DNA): TGTGCCAGCAGCGCGGGAGGACGAGCAGATACGCAGTATTTT. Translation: CASSAGGRADTQYF. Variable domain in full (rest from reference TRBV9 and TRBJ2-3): DSGVTQTPKHLITATGQRVTLRCSPRSGDLSVYWYQQSLDQGLQFLIQYYNGEERAKGNILERFSAQQFPDLHSELNLSSLELGDSALYFCASSAGGRADTQYFGPGTRLTVL.

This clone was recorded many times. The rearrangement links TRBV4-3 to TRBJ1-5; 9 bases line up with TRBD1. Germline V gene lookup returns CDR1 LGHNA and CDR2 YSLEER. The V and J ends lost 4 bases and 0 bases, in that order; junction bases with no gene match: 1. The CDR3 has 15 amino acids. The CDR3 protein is CASSRDRVSNQPQHF. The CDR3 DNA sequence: TGCGCCAGCAGCCGGGACAGGGTTAGCAATCAGCCCCAGCATTTT.

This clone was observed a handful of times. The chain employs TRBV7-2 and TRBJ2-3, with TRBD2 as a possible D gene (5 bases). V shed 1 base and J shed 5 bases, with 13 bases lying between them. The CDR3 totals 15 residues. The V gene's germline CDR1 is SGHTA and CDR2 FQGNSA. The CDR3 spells CASSLGGLVRDTQYF. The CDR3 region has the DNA TGTGCCAGCAGCTTAGGAGGACTCGTGAGAGATACGCAGTATTTT.

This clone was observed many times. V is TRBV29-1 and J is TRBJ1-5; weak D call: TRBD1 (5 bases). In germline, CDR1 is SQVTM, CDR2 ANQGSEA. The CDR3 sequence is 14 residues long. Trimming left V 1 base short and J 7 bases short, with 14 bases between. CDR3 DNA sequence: TGCAGCGTTGAAGGGGAGGGGACGGGGCAGCCCCAGCATTTT. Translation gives CSVEGEGTGQPQHF.

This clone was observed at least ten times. Here the CDR3 DNA reads TGCAGCGTTGCGGGACACGGGGACTACGAGCAGTACTTC. It yields the protein CSVAGHGDYEQYF. The rearrangement links TRBV29-1 to TRBJ2-7; tentative D call: TRBD1 (6 bases). This CDR3 spans 13 amino acids. CDR1 and CDR2 from the germline V gene are SQVTM and ANQGSEA. V lost 4 bases to trimming and J lost 3 bases, with 13 bases between them.

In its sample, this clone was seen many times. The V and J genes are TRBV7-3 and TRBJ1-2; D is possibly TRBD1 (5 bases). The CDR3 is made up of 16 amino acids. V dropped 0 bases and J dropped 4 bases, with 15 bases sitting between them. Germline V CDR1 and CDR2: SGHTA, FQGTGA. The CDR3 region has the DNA TGTGCCAGCAGCTTAACGGGGGGAGAGGGAGGCTATGGCTACACCTTC. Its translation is CASSLTGGEGGYGYTF.

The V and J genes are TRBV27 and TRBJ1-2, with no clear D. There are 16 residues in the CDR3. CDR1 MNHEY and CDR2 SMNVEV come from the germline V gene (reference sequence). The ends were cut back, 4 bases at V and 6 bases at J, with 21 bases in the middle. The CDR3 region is CASSWHSRTPVDGYTF. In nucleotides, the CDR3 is TGTGCCAGCAGTTGGCACAGTAGGACTCCAGTCGATGGCTACACCTTC.

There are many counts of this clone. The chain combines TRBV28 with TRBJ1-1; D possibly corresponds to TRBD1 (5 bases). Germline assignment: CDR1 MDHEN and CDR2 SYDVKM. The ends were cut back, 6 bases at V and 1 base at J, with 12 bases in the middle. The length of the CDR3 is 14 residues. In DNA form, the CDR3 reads TGTGCCAGCAGGCTATTGGGGGGGAACACTGAAGCTTTCTTT. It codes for CASRLLGGNTEAFF.

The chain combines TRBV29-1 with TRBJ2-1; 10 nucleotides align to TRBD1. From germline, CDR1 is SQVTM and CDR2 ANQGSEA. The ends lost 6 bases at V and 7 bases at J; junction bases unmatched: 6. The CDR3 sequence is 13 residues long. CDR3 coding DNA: TGCAGCGTCGCCGAGGACAGGGGGAATGAGCAGTTCTTC. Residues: CSVAEDRGNEQFF.

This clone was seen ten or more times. CDR3 residues: CASSEQRVSPLHF. CDR3 DNA sequence: TGTGCCAGCAGTGAACAGAGGGTTTCACCCCTCCACTTT. The J gene is TRBJ1-6, the V gene TRBV6-1; D remains ambiguous. This CDR3 has 13 residues. Germline V gene data show CDR1 as MNHNS and CDR2 as SASEGT. V lost 2 bases and J lost 9, with 8 bases in between.